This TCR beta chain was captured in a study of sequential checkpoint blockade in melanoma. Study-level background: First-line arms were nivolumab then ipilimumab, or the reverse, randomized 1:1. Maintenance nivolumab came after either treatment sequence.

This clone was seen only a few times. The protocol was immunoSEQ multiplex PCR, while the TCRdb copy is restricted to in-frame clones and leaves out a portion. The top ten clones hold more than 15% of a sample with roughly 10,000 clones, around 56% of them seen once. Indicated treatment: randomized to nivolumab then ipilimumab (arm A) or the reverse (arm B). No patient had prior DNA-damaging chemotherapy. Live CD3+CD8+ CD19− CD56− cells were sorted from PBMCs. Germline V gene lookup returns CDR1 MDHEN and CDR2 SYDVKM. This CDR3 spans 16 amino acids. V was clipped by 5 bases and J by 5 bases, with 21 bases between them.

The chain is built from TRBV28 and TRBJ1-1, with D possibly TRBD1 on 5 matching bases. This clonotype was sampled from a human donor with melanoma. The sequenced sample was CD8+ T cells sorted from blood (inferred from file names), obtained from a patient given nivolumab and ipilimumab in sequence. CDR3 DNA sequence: TGTGCCAGCAGTACCCTCGCCGGGGGGGGTAGGACTGAAGCTTTCTTT. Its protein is CASSTLAGGGRTEAFF. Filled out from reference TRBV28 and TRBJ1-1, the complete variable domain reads DVKVTQSSRYLVKRTGEKVFLECVQDMDHENMFWYRQDPGLGLRLIYFSYDVKMKEKGDIPEGYSVSREKKERFSLILESASTNQTSMYLCASSTLAGGGRTEAFFGQGTRLTVV.